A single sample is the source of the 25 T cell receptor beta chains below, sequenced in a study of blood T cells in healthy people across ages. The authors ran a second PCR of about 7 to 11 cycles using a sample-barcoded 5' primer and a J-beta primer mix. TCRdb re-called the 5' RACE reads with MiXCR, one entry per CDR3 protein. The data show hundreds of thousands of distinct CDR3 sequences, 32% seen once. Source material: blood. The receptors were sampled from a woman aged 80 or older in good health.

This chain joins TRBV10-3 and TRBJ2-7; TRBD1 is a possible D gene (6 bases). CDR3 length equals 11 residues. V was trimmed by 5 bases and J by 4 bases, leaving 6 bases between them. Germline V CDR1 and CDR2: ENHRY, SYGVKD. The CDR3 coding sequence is TGTGCCATCAGTACAGGGTACGAGCAGTACTTC. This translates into CAISTGYEQYF.

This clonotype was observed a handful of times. The CDR3 nucleotides are TGTGCCAGCAGCTTATTACGGAGTAGTGGTGAAGCTTTCTTT. It codes for CASSLLRSSGEAFF. The chain carries TRBV7-9 and TRBJ1-1; D gene uncertain. The CDR3 extends over 14 amino acids. Trimming left V 2 bases short and J 7 bases short, with 14 bases between. CDR1 is SEHNR and CDR2 is FQNEAQ in the germline V gene (reference sequence).

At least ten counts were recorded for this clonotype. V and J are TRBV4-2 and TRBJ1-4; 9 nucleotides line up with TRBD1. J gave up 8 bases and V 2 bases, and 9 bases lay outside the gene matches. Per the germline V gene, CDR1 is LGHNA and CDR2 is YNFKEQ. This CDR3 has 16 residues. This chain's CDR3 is CASSQTPGQGSEKLFF. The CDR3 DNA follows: TGTGCCAGCAGCCAAACTCCGGGACAGGGAAGCGAAAAACTGTTTTTT.

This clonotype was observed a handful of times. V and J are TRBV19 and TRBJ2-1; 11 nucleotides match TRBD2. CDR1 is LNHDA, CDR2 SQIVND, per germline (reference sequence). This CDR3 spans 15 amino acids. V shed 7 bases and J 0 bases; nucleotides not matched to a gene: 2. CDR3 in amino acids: CASTTSGTSYNEQFF. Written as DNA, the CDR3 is TGTGCCAGTACGACTAGCGGGACCTCCTACAATGAGCAGTTCTTC.

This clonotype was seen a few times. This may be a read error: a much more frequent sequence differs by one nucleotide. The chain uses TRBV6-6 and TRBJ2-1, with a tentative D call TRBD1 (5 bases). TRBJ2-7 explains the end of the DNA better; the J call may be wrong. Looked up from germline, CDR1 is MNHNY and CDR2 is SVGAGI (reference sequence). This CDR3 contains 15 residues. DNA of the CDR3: TGTGCCAGCAGTGGAGACAGAGTCAACTACAATGAGCAGTACTTC. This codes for CASSGDRVNYNEQYF.

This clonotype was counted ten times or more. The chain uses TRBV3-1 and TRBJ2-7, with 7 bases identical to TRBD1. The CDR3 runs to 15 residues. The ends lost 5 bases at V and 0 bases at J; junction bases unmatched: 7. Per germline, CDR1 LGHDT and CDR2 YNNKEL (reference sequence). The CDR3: CASSSHGTVSYEQYF. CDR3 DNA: TGTGCCAGCAGCTCCCACGGGACAGTCTCCTACGAGCAGTACTTC.

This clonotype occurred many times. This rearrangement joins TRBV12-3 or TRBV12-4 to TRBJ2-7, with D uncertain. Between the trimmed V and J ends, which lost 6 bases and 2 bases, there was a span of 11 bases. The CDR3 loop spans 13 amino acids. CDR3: CASSQAMAYEQYF. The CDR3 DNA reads TGTGCCAGCAGCCAGGCGATGGCCTACGAGCAGTACTTC.

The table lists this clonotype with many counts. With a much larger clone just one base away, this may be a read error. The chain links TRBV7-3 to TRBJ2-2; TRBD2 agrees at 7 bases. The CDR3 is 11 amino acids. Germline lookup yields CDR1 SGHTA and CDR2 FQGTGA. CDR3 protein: CASSLSGERFF. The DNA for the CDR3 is TGTGCCAGCAGCTTGAGCGGGGAGCGGTTTTTT.

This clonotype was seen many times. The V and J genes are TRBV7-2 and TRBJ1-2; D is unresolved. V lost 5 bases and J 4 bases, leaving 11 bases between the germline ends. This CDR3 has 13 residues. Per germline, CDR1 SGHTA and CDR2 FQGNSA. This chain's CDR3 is CASSAGPGYGYTF. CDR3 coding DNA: TGTGCCAGCAGCGCCGGGCCTGGCTATGGCTACACCTTC.

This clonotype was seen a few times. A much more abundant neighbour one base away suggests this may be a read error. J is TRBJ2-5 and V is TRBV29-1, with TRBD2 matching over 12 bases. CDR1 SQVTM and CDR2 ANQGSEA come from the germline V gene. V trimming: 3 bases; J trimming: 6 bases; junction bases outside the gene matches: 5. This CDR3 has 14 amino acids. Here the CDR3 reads CSVERLAGDQTQYF. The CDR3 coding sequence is TGCAGCGTTGAGCGACTAGCGGGGGATCAGACCCAGTACTTC.

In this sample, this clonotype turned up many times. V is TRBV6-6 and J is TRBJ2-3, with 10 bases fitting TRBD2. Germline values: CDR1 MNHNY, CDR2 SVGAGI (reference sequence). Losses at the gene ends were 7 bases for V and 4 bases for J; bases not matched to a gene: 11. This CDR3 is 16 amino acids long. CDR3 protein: CASINRASGGPDTQYF. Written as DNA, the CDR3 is TGTGCCAGCATCAACAGGGCTAGCGGGGGCCCAGATACGCAGTATTTT.

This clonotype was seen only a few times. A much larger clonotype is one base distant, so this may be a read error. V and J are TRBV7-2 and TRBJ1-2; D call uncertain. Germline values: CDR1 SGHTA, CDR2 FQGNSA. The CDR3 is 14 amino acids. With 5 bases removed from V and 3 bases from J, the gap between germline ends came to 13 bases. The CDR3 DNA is TGTACCAGCAGCCTCCGGGGTTCAGACTATGGCTACACCTTC. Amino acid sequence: CTSSLRGSDYGYTF.

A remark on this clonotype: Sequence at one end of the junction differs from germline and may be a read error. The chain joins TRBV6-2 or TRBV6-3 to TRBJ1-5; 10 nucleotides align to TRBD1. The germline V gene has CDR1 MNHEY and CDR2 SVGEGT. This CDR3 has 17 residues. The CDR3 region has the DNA TGTGCCAGCAGTTACGAGAGACAGGGGGCGAGCAGTCAGCCCCAGCATTTT. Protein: CASSYERQGASSQPQHF.

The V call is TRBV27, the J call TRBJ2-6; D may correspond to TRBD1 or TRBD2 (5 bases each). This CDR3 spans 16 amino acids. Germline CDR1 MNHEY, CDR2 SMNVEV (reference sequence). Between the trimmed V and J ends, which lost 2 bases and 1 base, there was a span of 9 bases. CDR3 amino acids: CASSLIWGSGANVLTF. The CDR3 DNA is TGTGCCAGCAGTTTAATATGGGGGTCTGGGGCCAACGTCCTGACTTTC. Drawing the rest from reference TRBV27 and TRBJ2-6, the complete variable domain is EAQVTQNPRYLITVTGKKLTVTCSQNMNHEYMSWYRQDPGLGLRQIYYSMNVEVTDKGDVPEGYKVSRKEKRNFPLILESPSPNQTSLYFCASSLIWGSGANVLTFGAGSRLTVL.

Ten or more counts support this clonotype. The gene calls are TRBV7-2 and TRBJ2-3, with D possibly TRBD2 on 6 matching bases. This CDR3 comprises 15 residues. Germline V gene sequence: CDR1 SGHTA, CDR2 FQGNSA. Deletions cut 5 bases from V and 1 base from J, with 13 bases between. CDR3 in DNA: TGTGCCAGCAGCCCGGGACTGGTGGGCACAGATACGCAGTATTTT. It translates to CASSPGLVGTDTQYF.

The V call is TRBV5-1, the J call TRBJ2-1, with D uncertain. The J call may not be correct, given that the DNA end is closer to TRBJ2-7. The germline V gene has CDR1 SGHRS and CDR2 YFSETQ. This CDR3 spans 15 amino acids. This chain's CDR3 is CASSLSLQSYDEQYF. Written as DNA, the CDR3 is TGCGCCAGCAGCCTGAGCCTTCAATCCTACGATGAGCAGTACTTC.

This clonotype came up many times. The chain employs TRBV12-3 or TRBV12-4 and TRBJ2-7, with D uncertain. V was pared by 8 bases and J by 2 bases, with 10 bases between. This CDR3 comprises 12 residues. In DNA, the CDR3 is TGTGCCAGCGGGATTAGGACCTACGAGCAGTACTTC. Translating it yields CASGIRTYEQYF.

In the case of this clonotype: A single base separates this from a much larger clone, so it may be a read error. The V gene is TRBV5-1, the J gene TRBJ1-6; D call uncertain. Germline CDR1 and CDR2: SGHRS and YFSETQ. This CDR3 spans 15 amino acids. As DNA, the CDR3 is TGCGCCAGCAGCTTACCGATCGGAGCGAATTTACCCCTCCACTTT. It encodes CASSLPIGANLPLHF.

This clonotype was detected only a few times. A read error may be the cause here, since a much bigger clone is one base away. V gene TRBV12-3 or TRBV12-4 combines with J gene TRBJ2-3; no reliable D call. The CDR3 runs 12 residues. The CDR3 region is CASSLGPGTRYF. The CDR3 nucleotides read TGTGCCAGCAGTTTAGGACCCGGTACGCGGTATTTT.

The CDR3 DNA reads TGTGCCAGCAGTTACCCAGCAGGGGGGGTCCCTGAAGCTTTCTTT. The encoded protein is CASSYPAGGVPEAFF. This chain connects TRBV6-5 to TRBJ1-1; 7 bases fit TRBD1. Germline V gene sequence: CDR1 MNHEY, CDR2 SVGAGI. Unmatched junction bases numbered 9, after V lost 2 bases and J lost 6 bases. The CDR3 is made up of 15 amino acids.

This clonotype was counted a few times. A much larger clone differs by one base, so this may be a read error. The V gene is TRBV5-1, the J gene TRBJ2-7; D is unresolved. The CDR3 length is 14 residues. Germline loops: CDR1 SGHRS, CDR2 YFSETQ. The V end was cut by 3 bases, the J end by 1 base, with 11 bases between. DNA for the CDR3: TGCGCCAGCAGCTGGGTCACAGTATCCTACGAGCAGTACTTC. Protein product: CASSWVTVSYEQYF.

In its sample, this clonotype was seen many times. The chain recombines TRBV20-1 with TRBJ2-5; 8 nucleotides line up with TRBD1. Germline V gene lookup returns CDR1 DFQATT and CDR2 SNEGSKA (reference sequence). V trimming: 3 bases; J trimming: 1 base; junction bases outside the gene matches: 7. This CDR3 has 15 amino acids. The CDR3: CSASIPGQGQETQYF. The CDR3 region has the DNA TGCAGTGCTAGTATACCAGGACAGGGCCAAGAGACCCAGTACTTC.

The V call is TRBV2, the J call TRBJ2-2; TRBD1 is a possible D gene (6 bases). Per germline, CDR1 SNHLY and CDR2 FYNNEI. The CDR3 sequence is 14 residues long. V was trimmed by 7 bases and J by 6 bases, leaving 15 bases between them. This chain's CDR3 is CASNLEGGAGELFF. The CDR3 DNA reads TGTGCCAGCAATCTAGAAGGGGGAGCCGGGGAGCTGTTTTTT.

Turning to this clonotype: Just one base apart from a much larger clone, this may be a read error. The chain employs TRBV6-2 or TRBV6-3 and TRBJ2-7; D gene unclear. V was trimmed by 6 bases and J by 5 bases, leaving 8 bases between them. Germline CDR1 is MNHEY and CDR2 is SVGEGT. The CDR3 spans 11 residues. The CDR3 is CASRAYNEQYF. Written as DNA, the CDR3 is TGTGCCAGCAGGGCATACAACGAGCAGTACTTC.

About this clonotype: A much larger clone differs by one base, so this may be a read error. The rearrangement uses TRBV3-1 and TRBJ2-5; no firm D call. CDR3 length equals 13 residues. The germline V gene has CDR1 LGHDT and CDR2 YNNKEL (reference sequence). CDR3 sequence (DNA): TGTGCCAGCAGCCAAGTGGCTGGAGAGACCCGGTACTTC. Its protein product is CASSQVAGETRYF.